These 32 T cell receptor beta chains were sequenced from one sample in a study of cytomegalovirus exposure and HLA in healthy donors. The primer mix had 60 Vbeta and 13 Jbeta primers. Sequenced by immunoSEQ multiplex PCR; TCRdb stores in-frame clones only, minus some. Of roughly 110,000 clones listed, 65% to 75% are singletons. The specimen sequenced was PBMCs. The receptors here all came from a female donor in good health and CMV-seronegative.

This clone has a single count. The rearrangement links TRBV9 to TRBJ2-1, with D tentatively TRBD2 (6 bases). This CDR3 is 16 amino acids long. The germline V and J ends were trimmed by 3 bases and 7 bases, with 20 bases remaining between them. Germline CDR1 and CDR2: SGDLS and YYNGEE. The CDR3 DNA reads as TGTGCCAGCAGCGACCCGGGAGACACCCCTTGGAATGAGCAGTTCTTC. Translation: CASSDPGDTPWNEQFF.

J is TRBJ2-3 and V is TRBV27; D is possibly TRBD2 (7 bases). Trimming took 3 bases from V and 3 from J, leaving 13 bases between them. CDR1 is MNHEY and CDR2 is SMNVEV in the germline V gene (reference sequence). The CDR3 is 15 amino acids. The CDR3 DNA follows: TGTGCCAGCAGTTTTGCGGGGGCCGATACAGATACGCAGTATTTT. Translating gives CASSFAGADTDTQYF.

This sequence joins TRBV25-1 and TRBJ2-5, with 10 bases identical to TRBD1. The V gene end was trimmed by 2 bases and the J gene end by 1 base; junction bases not matched to a gene: 1. Per the germline V gene, CDR1 is MGHDK and CDR2 is SYGVNS. The CDR3 is 15 amino acids. CDR3 nucleotide sequence: TGTGCCAGCAGTGAAGGACAGGGGGTCCAAGAGACCCAGTACTTC. Protein product: CASSEGQGVQETQYF.

This clone was counted once. The chain carries TRBV5-5 and TRBJ2-7; 10 nucleotides line up with TRBD2. With 4 bases clipped from V and 0 bases from J, the junction kept 4 bases outside the gene matches. CDR1 is SGHKS, CDR2 YYEKEE, per germline (reference sequence). The CDR3 covers 15 residues. CDR3 sequence (DNA): TGTGCCAGCAGCGGAGGACTAGCGGACTCCTACGAGCAGTACTTC. This translates into CASSGGLADSYEQYF.

J is TRBJ2-2 and V is TRBV4-2; D perhaps matches TRBD1 (7 bases). The CDR3 contains 14 residues. Germline CDR1 LGHNA, CDR2 YNFKEQ. V was trimmed by 5 bases and J by 8 bases, leaving 15 bases between them. The CDR3 DNA sequence: TGTGCCAGCAGCGTCAGGGGGGTTATGGGGGAGCTGTTTTTT. The encoded protein is CASSVRGVMGELFF.

The chain couples TRBV27 to TRBJ1-5, with D maybe TRBD1 (6 bases). Germline V lookup: CDR1 MNHEY, CDR2 SMNVEV (reference sequence). Trimming took off 6 bases at V and 4 bases at J, with 13 bases between the two ends. The CDR3 extends over 14 amino acids. The CDR3 spells CASRPRGLNQPQHF. The CDR3 bases are TGTGCCAGCAGGCCCAGGGGCTTAAATCAGCCCCAGCATTTT.

The chain employs TRBV11-3 and TRBJ2-2; D possibly corresponds to TRBD1 (6 bases). The V end was cut by 0 bases, the J end by 6 bases, with 11 bases between. The length of the CDR3 is 15 residues. Germline CDR1 and CDR2: SGHNT and YENEEA. This CDR3 is CASSLEGYRAGELFF. DNA for the CDR3: TGTGCCAGCAGCTTAGAGGGGTACAGGGCCGGGGAGCTGTTTTTT. The full variable domain, rest sourced from reference TRBV11-3 and TRBJ2-2, is EAGVVQSPRYKIIEKKQPVAFWCNPISGHNTLYWYLQNLGQGPELLIRYENEEAVDDSQLPKDRFSAERLKGVDSTLKIQPAELGDSAVYLCASSLEGYRAGELFFGEGSRLTVL.

CDR3: CASSNRRLAGRTDTQYF. As DNA, the CDR3 is TGTGCCAGCAGCAATAGGAGACTAGCGGGACGGACAGATACGCAGTATTTT. The V gene is TRBV11-3, the J gene TRBJ2-3; 11 bases fit TRBD2. V trimming: 5 bases; J trimming: 3 bases; junction bases outside the gene matches: 10. The CDR3 loop spans 17 amino acids. Germline CDR1 reads SGHNT; CDR2 reads YENEEA.

The CDR3, as DNA: TGTGCCAGCAGCGTAGAAGGAGGGCTCGGTGAAAAACTGTTTTTT. It specifies CASSVEGGLGEKLFF. The rearrangement links TRBV9 to TRBJ1-4, with D unclear. Germline lookup yields CDR1 SGDLS and CDR2 YYNGEE. The CDR3 sequence is 15 residues long. V was cut by 0 bases and J by 7 bases, with 13 bases left in between.

The V and J genes are TRBV29-1 and TRBJ2-2; D is possibly TRBD1 (6 bases). Trimming stripped 6 bases from V and 0 bases from J, with 11 bases between. The CDR3 has 14 residues. Per germline, CDR1 SQVTM and CDR2 ANQGSEA. The chain's CDR3 is CSVSGTPNTGELFF. The CDR3, as DNA: TGCAGCGTCTCCGGGACACCGAACACCGGGGAGCTGTTTTTT.

This rearrangement joins TRBV15 to TRBJ1-2; tentatively, D is TRBD1 (5 bases). This CDR3 comprises 15 residues. Germline values: CDR1 LNHNV, CDR2 YYDKDF (reference sequence). Trimming cost V 1 base and J 8 bases, with 17 bases left between them. The CDR3 DNA follows: TGTGCCACCAGCAGAGGGGCAGGGCCGGCACAAGGCTACACCTTC. Residues: CATSRGAGPAQGYTF.

V is TRBV7-9 and J is TRBJ2-7, with 13 positions matching TRBD2. The CDR3 has 14 residues. The germline CDR1 and CDR2 sequences are SEHNR and FQNEAQ (reference sequence). V gave up 8 bases and J gave up 0 bases; unmatched junction bases: 1. The DNA for the CDR3 is TGTGCCAGCGGACTAGCGGGGGCCTCCTACGAGCAGTACTTC. It translates to CASGLAGASYEQYF.

The table lists this clone with a count of one. The rearrangement joins TRBV29-1 to TRBJ2-5, with TRBD1 as a possible D gene (6 bases). The last part of the DNA fits TRBJ2-7 better; the J call may be wrong. The CDR3 is 12 residues long. CDR1 and CDR2 (germline): SQVTM, ANQGSEA. The CDR3 DNA follows: TGCAGCGTTCGGACAGAATACAACGAGCAGTACTTC. This translates into CSVRTEYNEQYF.

This chain links TRBV5-4 with TRBJ2-1, with D unresolved. From germline, CDR1 is SGHNT and CDR2 YYREEE (reference sequence). Trimming cost V 4 bases and J 2 bases, with 19 bases left between them. This CDR3 region has 17 residues. The CDR3 loop reads CASSRIPEFSPYNEQFF. CDR3 nucleotides: TGTGCCAGCAGCCGGATCCCCGAGTTTAGCCCCTACAATGAGCAGTTCTTC.

The chain has TRBV5-3 and TRBJ1-5; D not resolved. Being an ORF, TRBV5-3 has a function that is uncertain. Trimming cost V 4 bases and J 7 bases, with 12 bases left between them. This CDR3 has 13 residues. The CDR3 is CARSVRREQPQHF. The CDR3 nucleotides read TGTGCCAGAAGCGTCCGACGGGAGCAGCCCCAGCATTTT.

This clone was seen repeatedly, ten times or more. The J gene is TRBJ2-4, the V gene TRBV5-4; D not resolved. Trimming shortened V by 5 bases and J by 4 bases, and 4 bases separated the two germline ends. CDR1 is SGHNT, CDR2 YYREEE, per germline (reference sequence). The CDR3 consists of 11 residues. DNA for the CDR3: TGTGCCAGCAGTATAAAAAACATTCAGTACTTC. Translating gives CASSIKNIQYF.

The chain recombines TRBV19 with TRBJ1-5; no clear D gene. There are 13 residues in the CDR3. The germline V gene encodes CDR1 LNHDA and CDR2 SQIVND (reference sequence). V was shortened by 5 bases and J by 4 bases, with 9 bases between the two germline ends. CDR3 protein: CASSRDGNQPQHF. CDR3 DNA sequence: TGTGCCAGTAGTCGCGACGGGAATCAGCCCCAGCATTTT.

The V and J genes are TRBV2 and TRBJ2-7; 8 bases align to TRBD1. Germline values: CDR1 SNHLY, CDR2 FYNNEI. Trimming removed 7 bases from V and 0 bases from J; junction bases left unmatched: 5. The CDR3 has 14 amino acids. CDR3 nucleotide sequence: TGTGCCAGCAAACAGGGGGTCAGCTCCTACGAGCAGTACTTC. It translates to CASKQGVSSYEQYF.

The rearrangement links TRBV27 to TRBJ2-2, with D possibly being TRBD1 (6 bases). Looked up from germline, CDR1 is MNHEY and CDR2 is SMNVEV (reference sequence). The CDR3 contains 15 residues. Trimming pared 5 bases from V and 0 bases from J, leaving 10 bases between. CDR3 sequence (DNA): TGTGCCAGCAGTCCCAGGGGACCGAACACCGGGGAGCTGTTTTTT. It codes for CASSPRGPNTGELFF.

V is TRBV7-8 and J is TRBJ2-7, with 8 bases identical to TRBD2. CDR3 length equals 15 residues. The germline gives CDR1 SGHVS, CDR2 FQNEAQ. J gave up 5 bases and V 0 bases, and 6 bases lay outside the gene matches. For the CDR3, the DNA is TGTGCCAGCAGCTTAGCGGGCGGGAGGTTTAACGAGCAGTACTTC. Protein: CASSLAGGRFNEQYF.

The chain uses TRBV7-9 and TRBJ2-7, with TRBD1 as a possible D gene (6 bases). The length of the CDR3 is 16 residues. Germline V gene data show CDR1 as SEHNR and CDR2 as FQNEAQ (reference sequence). Trimming shortened V by 5 bases and J by 2 bases, and 19 bases separated the two germline ends. The CDR3 reads CASSVFRGGAAYEQYF. Written as DNA, the CDR3 is TGTGCCAGCAGCGTGTTTAGAGGGGGAGCGGCCTACGAGCAGTACTTC.

The chain combines TRBV19 with TRBJ2-7, with 12 nucleotides matching TRBD2. Germline values: CDR1 LNHDA, CDR2 SQIVND (reference sequence). The CDR3 consists of 16 residues. V trimming: 4 bases; J trimming: 4 bases; junction bases outside the gene matches: 8. The CDR3 reads CASSSQTSGRRYEQYF. CDR3 sequence (DNA): TGTGCCAGTAGTAGTCAAACTAGCGGGAGGCGATACGAGCAGTACTTC.

There are a few counts of this clone. The gene calls are TRBV6-1 and TRBJ2-7; TRBD2 aligns across 7 bases. Trimming cost V 10 bases and J 0 bases; bases outside gene matches: 6. The CDR3 runs to 13 residues. Looked up from germline, CDR1 is MNHNS and CDR2 is SASEGT. In DNA, the CDR3 is TGTGCCAACTCAGCGGGACCCTCCTACGAGCAGTACTTC. Translating it yields CANSAGPSYEQYF.

This clone was observed once. This chain uses TRBV18 with TRBJ1-2; tentatively, D is TRBD1 (5 bases). The germline V gene encodes CDR1 KGHSH and CDR2 LQKENI. CDR3 length equals 12 residues. V gave up 6 bases and J gave up 9 bases, with 14 bases separating them. CDR3 sequence reads: CASSTTGDSYTF. CDR3 sequence (DNA): TGTGCCAGCTCCACCACGGGGGATAGCTACACCTTC.

This clone was counted a few times. The chain joins TRBV7-9 to TRBJ2-7; 10 bases align to TRBD2. The CDR3 runs 15 residues. CDR1 SEHNR and CDR2 FQNEAQ come from the germline V gene (reference sequence). The V and J ends lost 5 bases and 8 bases, in that order; junction bases with no gene match: 12. The CDR3: CASSPRGLASWQQYF. The CDR3 DNA reads as TGTGCCAGCAGCCCCCGGGGACTAGCGAGTTGGCAGCAGTACTTC.

The V call is TRBV7-3, the J call TRBJ2-2, with 11 bases matching TRBD2. V trimming: 6 bases; J trimming: 6 bases; junction bases outside the gene matches: 6. This CDR3 contains 15 residues. Per germline, CDR1 SGHTA and CDR2 FQGTGA. For the CDR3, the DNA is TGTGCCAGCAGAAGCACTAGCGGGAGAGCCGGGGAGCTGTTTTTT. It encodes CASRSTSGRAGELFF. The full variable domain, completed using reference TRBV7-3 and TRBJ2-2, is GAGVSQTPSNKVTEKGKYVELRCDPISGHTALYWYRQSLGQGPEFLIYFQGTGAADDSGLPNDRFFAVRPEGSVSTLKIQRTERGDSAVYLCASRSTSGRAGELFFGEGSRLTVL.

The chain is built from TRBV30 and TRBJ2-5; tentatively, D is TRBD2 (7 bases). The CDR3 consists of 19 residues. Trimming cost V 0 bases and J 5 bases, with 28 bases left between them. Germline V gives CDR1 GTSNPN, CDR2 SVGIG (reference sequence). CDR3 in DNA: TGTGCCTGGAGTGTACTTCCGGGGGGCGACAGAGGCAACTGGGAGACCCAGTACTTC. It specifies CAWSVLPGGDRGNWETQYF.

The V gene is TRBV27, the J gene TRBJ1-1; D uncertain. V was shortened by 5 bases and J by 4 bases, with 11 bases between the two germline ends. CDR3 length equals 13 residues. CDR1 MNHEY and CDR2 SMNVEV come from the germline V gene (reference sequence). Written as DNA, the CDR3 is TGTGCCAGCAGTGATCAGGTAGGCACTGAAGCTTTCTTT. Amino acids: CASSDQVGTEAFF.

The sample holds a few counts of this clone. This chain uses TRBV19 with TRBJ2-7, with 11 nucleotides matching TRBD1. The J segment lost 5 bases and the V segment lost 7 bases, leaving 13 bases of the junction unmatched. The CDR3 spans 16 residues. Germline V lookup: CDR1 LNHDA, CDR2 SQIVND (reference sequence). The CDR3 spells CASTTSMGTGGDEQYF. As DNA, the CDR3 is TGTGCCAGTACCACGAGTATGGGGACAGGGGGAGACGAGCAGTACTTC.

The chain carries TRBV28 and TRBJ2-7; tentatively, D is TRBD1 (6 bases). The V end lost 6 bases, the J end lost 1 base, and 28 bases lay between the germline ends. This CDR3 has 19 residues. Germline V gene lookup returns CDR1 MDHEN and CDR2 SYDVKM. Here the CDR3 reads CASSQPPASDGQSSYEQYF. Written as DNA, the CDR3 is TGTGCCAGCAGCCAACCGCCCGCCTCCGACGGACAGTCGTCCTACGAGCAGTACTTC.

This clone turned up a few times. The chain couples TRBV4-1 to TRBJ2-1, with 11 positions matching TRBD2. This CDR3 region has 18 residues. Looked up from germline, CDR1 is MGHRA and CDR2 is YSYEKL. Trimming cost V 3 bases and J 8 bases; bases outside gene matches: 15. The CDR3 loop is CASSHPGLAVVDRDEQFF. Written as DNA, the CDR3 is TGCGCCAGCAGCCACCCGGGACTAGCGGTCGTAGACAGGGATGAGCAGTTCTTC.

This clone was seen once. J is TRBJ2-1 and V is TRBV7-2, with 14 bases fitting TRBD2. CDR1 and CDR2 from the germline V gene are SGHTA and FQGNSA. Losses at the gene ends were 5 bases for V and 8 bases for J; bases not matched to a gene: 2. The CDR3 extends over 14 amino acids. DNA of the CDR3: TGTGCCAGCAGCCCGGGACTAGCGGGAGATGAGCAGTTCTTC. This sequence encodes CASSPGLAGDEQFF.